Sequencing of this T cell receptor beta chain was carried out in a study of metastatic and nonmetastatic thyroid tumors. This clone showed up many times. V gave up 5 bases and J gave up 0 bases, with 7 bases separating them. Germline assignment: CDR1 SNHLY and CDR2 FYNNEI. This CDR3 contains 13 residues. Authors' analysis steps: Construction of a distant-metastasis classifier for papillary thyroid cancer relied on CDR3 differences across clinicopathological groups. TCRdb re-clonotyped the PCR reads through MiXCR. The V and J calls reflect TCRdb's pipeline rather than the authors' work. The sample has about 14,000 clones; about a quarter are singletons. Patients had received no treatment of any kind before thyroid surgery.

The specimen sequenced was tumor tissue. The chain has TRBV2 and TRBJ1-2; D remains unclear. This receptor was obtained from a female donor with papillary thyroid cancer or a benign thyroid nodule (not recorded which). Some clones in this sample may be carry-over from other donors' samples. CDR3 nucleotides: TGTGCCAGCAGTCCGGAGGCTAACTATGGCTACACCTTC. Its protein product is CASSPEANYGYTF.